This T cell receptor beta chain came from a study of blood T cell repertoires in COVID-19. Profiling relied on immunoSEQ multiplex PCR, and the TCRdb table lists in-frame clones only, not all of them. In the table there are about 150,000 clones, 80% to 90% of which are singletons. There are 14 residues in the CDR3. CDR1 SGHRS and CDR2 YFSETQ come from the germline V gene. Trimming cost V 4 bases and J 0 bases, with 10 bases left between them. Sequencing was performed on peripheral blood. This sequence was found in a woman between 70 and 85 years old with acute or convalescent COVID-19. V usage is TRBV5-1 and J usage is TRBJ1-1; D call uncertain. CDR3 coding DNA: TGCGCCAGCAGCCAGAGGCTTATGAACACTGAAGCTTTCTTT. It yields the protein CASSQRLMNTEAFF. The whole variable domain, filled in from reference TRBV5-1 and TRBJ1-1, reads KAGVTQTPRYLIKTRGQQVTLSCSPISGHRSVSWYQQTPGQGLQFLFEYFSETQRNKGNFPGRFSGRQFSNSRSEMNVSTLELGDSALYLCASSQRLMNTEAFFGQGTRLTVV.